The 19 T cell receptor beta chains below come from one sample, sequenced in a study of read filtering for tumor transcriptome and immune sequencing (dated by TCRdb to 2018 to 2021). TCRdb names Illumina HiSeq 4000 as the instrument used. TCR libraries were constructed from approximately 390 ng RNA using the Immunoverse kit, and molecular barcoded adaptors covering alpha/delta and beta/gamma chains were employed. TCRdb's own reprocessing of the public reads used fastp at Q25 and MiXCR and kept productive beta chains. Each record represents a unique CDR3 protein, reported with the most common genes and DNA among its rows. Within this sample are about 46,000 distinct CDR3 sequences, with around 12% of them counted one time only. The ten largest account for about 14% of the sample. Sequences were obtained from a population of CD138-negative cells sorted from bone marrow. The sample's cell subset or site label, in plain terms: bone marrow mononuclear cells depleted of CD138+ plasma/myeloma cells by negative magnetic selection. The receptors originated from a donor at least 40 years old with multiple myeloma.

V usage is TRBV5-6 and J usage is TRBJ2-5; no firm D call. Germline V lookup: CDR1 SGHDT, CDR2 YYEEEE. The CDR3 runs 15 residues. V gave up 2 bases and J gave up 3 bases, with 14 bases separating them. CDR3 in DNA: TGTGCCAGCAGCTTAGCCAGAAGAGCGAAAGAGACCCAGTACTTC. It codes for CASSLARRAKETQYF.

Points on this clonotype: Germline is not matched at one junction end, which may reflect a read error. The chain recombines TRBV19 with TRBJ2-7; tentative D call: TRBD1 (5 bases). From germline, CDR1 is LNHDA and CDR2 SQIVND (reference sequence). This CDR3 has 14 residues. The CDR3 nucleotides are TGTGCCAGTAGTATAGGGGGCGGTACCTACGGGCAGTGCTTC. Protein: CASSIGGGTYGQCF.

This clonotype was observed many times. J is TRBJ1-1 and V is TRBV7-3; 8 bases match TRBD1. The ends lost 5 bases at V and 1 base at J; junction bases unmatched: 3. There are 14 residues in the CDR3. Germline V lookup: CDR1 SGHTA, CDR2 FQGTGA. The CDR3 DNA is TGTGCCAGCAGCGTAGGACAGGGGAACACTGAAGCTTTCTTT. This sequence encodes CASSVGQGNTEAFF.

This clonotype was picked up many times. The chain couples TRBV4-3 to TRBJ1-4; D is ambiguous. The V gene lost 6 bases and the J gene lost 10 bases, with 18 bases spanning the gap. Germline V CDR1 and CDR2: LGHNA, YSLEER. This CDR3 spans 14 amino acids. The CDR3: CASREGPLEGKLFF. For the CDR3, the DNA is TGCGCCAGCAGAGAGGGCCCTCTTGAGGGAAAACTGTTTTTT.

Many counts were recorded for this clonotype. CDR3 nucleotide sequence: TGTGCCAGCAGCCCCGGGTTGGGGCGGGAGGGTGCCACAGATACGCAGTATTTT. Its translation is CASSPGLGREGATDTQYF. V is TRBV11-2 and J is TRBJ2-3; 9 bases match TRBD2. J was trimmed by 2 bases and V by 5 bases; bases with no gene match: 14. Germline CDR1 is SGHAT and CDR2 is FQNNGV. The CDR3 is made up of 18 amino acids.

This clonotype was detected many times. The chain recombines TRBV5-6 with TRBJ2-7; tentative D call: TRBD2 (5 bases). Germline V gene lookup returns CDR1 SGHDT and CDR2 YYEEEE. Trimming removed 0 bases at V and 3 bases at J, with 10 bases between. The CDR3 loop spans 14 amino acids. Written as DNA, the CDR3 is TGTGCCAGCAGCTTGGAGACCGGGAACTACGAGCAGTACTTC. Translated, it gives CASSLETGNYEQYF.

As for this clonotype: A read error is likely here: a far larger clone is one base away. The chain has TRBV7-2 and TRBJ2-2, with D unresolved. The V end was cut by 5 bases, the J end by 7 bases, with 14 bases between. The CDR3 contains 14 residues. CDR1 is SGHTA and CDR2 is FQGNSA in the germline V gene. CDR3 sequence (DNA): TGTGCCAGCAGCACCTTGTCCCCCGGCGGGGAGCTGTTTTTT. Amino acid sequence: CASSTLSPGGELFF.

This clonotype was observed at least ten times. The V call is TRBV27, the J call TRBJ2-7, with no clear D. The CDR3 extends over 14 amino acids. Trimming took 5 bases from V and 2 from J, leaving 13 bases between them. CDR1 and CDR2 (germline): MNHEY, SMNVEV (reference sequence). CDR3 sequence reads: CASSRSSQTYEQYF. DNA for the CDR3: TGTGCCAGCAGTCGCAGCTCACAAACCTACGAGCAGTACTTC.

The table lists this clonotype with many counts. The rearrangement uses TRBV20-1 and TRBJ2-3; D unresolved. V was pared by 6 bases and J by 2 bases, with 12 bases between. The CDR3 has 13 amino acids. CDR1 is DFQATT and CDR2 is SNEGSKA in the germline V gene (reference sequence). The CDR3 bases are TGCAGTGCCCCAATCGGATCCACAGATACGCAGTATTTT. Translated: CSAPIGSTDTQYF.

Concerning this clonotype itself: With a much larger clone just one base away, this may be a read error. The chain combines TRBV7-9 with TRBJ2-3; weak D call: TRBD2 (5 bases). The germline V gene encodes CDR1 SEHNR and CDR2 FQNEAQ (reference sequence). The CDR3 runs to 18 residues. CDR3: CTSSLTASRSLSTDTQYF. CDR3 coding DNA: TGTACCAGCAGCTTAACCGCTAGCCGGAGTCTCAGCACAGATACGCAGTATTTT.

This clonotype was counted between two and nine times. The J gene is TRBJ2-2, the V gene TRBV12-3 or TRBV12-4, with 7 bases lining up with TRBD1. The CDR3 runs to 15 residues. V lost 7 bases, J lost 1 base, and 6 bases stayed unmatched. CDR3 nucleotide sequence: TGTGCCAGCACAGCTCGACAGGGGAACACCGGGGAGCTGTTTTTT. Protein product: CASTARQGNTGELFF.

For this clonotype: A far larger clone is off by one base, so a read error is likely. This chain uses TRBV11-3 with TRBJ2-7, with TRBD1 matching 10 bases. V trimming: 3 bases; J trimming: 4 bases; junction bases outside the gene matches: 6. CDR1 and CDR2 from the germline V gene are SGHNT and YENEEA. The CDR3 is 15 amino acids. CDR3 sequence: CASSFPGQGDYEQYF. CDR3 in DNA: TGTGCCAGCAGCTTCCCAGGACAGGGGGATTACGAGCAGTACTTC.

This clonotype was counted many times. The chain couples TRBV20-1 to TRBJ1-1, with D unresolved. Germline loops: CDR1 DFQATT, CDR2 SNEGSKA (reference sequence). This CDR3 contains 13 residues. Deletions cut 6 bases from V and 3 bases from J, with 14 bases between. The CDR3 reads CSALRWEDTEAFF. The CDR3 coding sequence is TGCAGTGCCCTACGGTGGGAAGACACTGAAGCTTTCTTT.

This clonotype was picked up many times. The chain has TRBV11-2 and TRBJ2-1; 10 nucleotides agree with TRBD2. The V gene end was trimmed by 1 base and the J gene end by 7 bases; junction bases not matched to a gene: 1. Germline CDR1 reads SGHAT; CDR2 reads FQNNGV. This CDR3 spans 14 amino acids. In nucleotides, the CDR3 is TGTGCCAGCAGCTTAGTAGCGGGAGGAAATGAGCAGTTCTTC. This translates into CASSLVAGGNEQFF.

This clonotype has at least ten counts. The chain joins TRBV7-9 to TRBJ2-7; the D gene is possibly TRBD1 (5 bases). V was shortened by 5 bases and J by 7 bases, with 12 bases between the two germline ends. Germline lookup yields CDR1 SEHNR and CDR2 FQNEAQ (reference sequence). The CDR3 sequence is 12 residues long. The CDR3 bases are TGTGCCAGCAGCGTTAACAGGCTGGAGCAGTACTTC. Translating it yields CASSVNRLEQYF.

The sample holds a few counts of this clonotype. CDR3: CSAPLPQGANEKLFF. DNA of the CDR3: TGCAGTGCGCCCCTACCCCAGGGAGCTAATGAAAAACTGTTTTTT. The rearrangement uses TRBV20-1 and TRBJ1-4; perhaps TRBD1 as D (5 bases). The CDR3 is 15 amino acids. The ends were cut back, 6 bases at V and 3 bases at J, with 17 bases in the middle. Germline V lookup: CDR1 DFQATT, CDR2 SNEGSKA (reference sequence).

This clonotype was detected ten times or more. The V gene is TRBV20-1, the J gene TRBJ1-5; D possibly corresponds to TRBD1 (5 bases). Germline loops: CDR1 DFQATT, CDR2 SNEGSKA (reference sequence). The ends were cut back, 2 bases at V and 7 bases at J, with 15 bases in the middle. CDR3 size: 14 residues. DNA of the CDR3: TGCAGTGCTAGAAAGGAGACAGATGAACAGCCCCAGCATTTT. Its translation is CSARKETDEQPQHF.

This clonotype showed up many times. This rearrangement joins TRBV9 to TRBJ1-5; weak D call: TRBD1 (6 bases). Germline CDR1 reads SGDLS; CDR2 reads YYNGEE. Trimming took 4 bases from V and 9 from J, leaving 17 bases between them. The CDR3 sequence is 14 residues long. CDR3 bases: TGTGCCAGCAGCCCAGGGGCGATCCTTCCGCCCCAGCATTTT. This encodes CASSPGAILPPQHF.

This clonotype was recorded at least ten times. This chain joins TRBV7-8 and TRBJ1-5, with 10 bases lining up with TRBD1. CDR3 length equals 15 residues. V dropped 8 bases and J dropped 5; count of bases not matched to a gene: 9. The germline CDR1 and CDR2 sequences are SGHVS and FQNEAQ. The CDR3 is CASARGQGHDQPQHF. The CDR3 coding sequence is TGTGCCAGCGCGAGGGGACAGGGGCACGATCAGCCCCAGCATTTT.